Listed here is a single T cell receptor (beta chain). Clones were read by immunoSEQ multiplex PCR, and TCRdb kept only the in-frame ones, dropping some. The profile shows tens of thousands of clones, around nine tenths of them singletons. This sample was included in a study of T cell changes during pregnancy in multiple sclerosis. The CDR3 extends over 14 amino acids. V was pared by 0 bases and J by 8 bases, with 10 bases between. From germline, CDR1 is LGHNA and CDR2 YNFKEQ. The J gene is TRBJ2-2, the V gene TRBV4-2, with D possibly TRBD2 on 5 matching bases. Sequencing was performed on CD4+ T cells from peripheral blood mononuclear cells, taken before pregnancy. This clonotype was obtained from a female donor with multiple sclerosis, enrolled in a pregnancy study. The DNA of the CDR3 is TGTGCCAGCAGCCAAGACCCTTTAGCGGGGGAGCTGTTTTTT. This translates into CASSQDPLAGELFF.